This TCR beta chain was documented in a study of blood T cells in healthy people across ages. The use of a sample-barcoded 5' primer and a J-beta primer mix characterized a second PCR of roughly 6 to 12 cycles. Each of the cDNA molecules was tagged by a template-switch adaptor with 12 random nucleotides. TCRdb processed the 5' RACE reads anew with MiXCR; each CDR3 protein has one entry. The profile shows over 950,000 distinct CDR3 sequences, about 51% of them singletons. Worth noting for this clonotype: What it recognizes is unknown.

Unmatched junction bases numbered 15, after V lost 0 bases and J lost 13 bases. This CDR3 is 17 amino acids long. Study findings and constraints: A roughly linear fall in TCR beta diversity per million T cells was seen with increasing age. Higher diversity and more naive CD4+ cells were features of long-lived donors, compared to aged donors.

This receptor was taken from a woman aged 55-70 years in good health. The specimen was blood. The chain couples TRBV12-3 or TRBV12-4 to TRBJ1-6, with 7 bases that match TRBD1. The CDR3 protein is CASSLARGAGGLGPLHF. The CDR3 DNA is TGTGCCAGCAGTTTAGCCCGAGGGGCAGGGGGGCTCGGGCCCCTCCACTTT.